This T cell receptor beta chain was sequenced during a study of blood T cell repertoires in COVID-19. The germline gives CDR1 SQVTM, CDR2 ANQGSEA. The CDR3 runs to 13 residues. Between the trimmed V and J ends, which lost 7 bases and 8 bases, there was a span of 20 bases. Method: immunoSEQ multiplex PCR; TCRdb's copy keeps in-frame clones and lacks some. Here the sample spans 80,000 or so clones, approximately 80% being singletons. Input material: peripheral blood. The source is an elderly man with acute or convalescent COVID-19. The rearrangement joins TRBV29-1 to TRBJ1-2; D ambiguous. The CDR3, as DNA: TGCAGCGCAACCGGAGACGGCGTTGCGGGCTACACCTTC. It yields the protein CSATGDGVAGYTF.